This TCR beta chain stems from a study of blood T cell repertoires in COVID-19. Study context: The study drew acute and convalescent COVID-19 samples from the United States, Italy and Spain. PBMCs, B-cell-depleted T cells, or T cells provided the cDNA or gDNA that made up the material.

Original analysis: For nucleated cells, counts were estimated from reference gene primer amplification. Profiling relied on immunoSEQ multiplex PCR, and the TCRdb table lists in-frame clones only, not all of them. Clone size and the V and J calls come from that table; the DNA yielded D and trimming. Among around 190,000 clones listed, about 86% were seen once. The CDR3 spans 17 residues. The sequenced sample was peripheral blood. The gene calls are TRBV21-1 and TRBJ2-3; the tabulated D call, TRBD1, remains unverified against the DNA. TRBV21-1 is a listed pseudogene. This TCR came from a man aged 50 to 59 with active or convalescent COVID-19. CDR3 bases: TGTGCCAGCAGCAAAGGGGGACAGGGGATCGGCACAGATACGCAGTATTTT. As protein: CASSKGGQGIGTDTQYF.